The rows below give T cell receptor beta chains drawn from one sample of a study of T cells in Graves' hyperthyroidism and ophthalmopathy. MiXCR, run by TCRdb on the multiplex PCR reads, gives a single entry per CDR3 protein. In the table there are hundreds of thousands of distinct CDR3 sequences, 12% to 15% of which are singletons. Specimen: blood. Receptors were obtained from a woman under 30 with Graves' hyperthyroidism. Both conserved end residues are part of each CDR3.

CDR3 length: 15
J gene: TRBJ1-1
V gene: TRBV29-1
CDR3 protein: CSAETGLGPNTEAFF

CDR3 length: 15
J gene: TRBJ2-2
V gene: TRBV19
CDR3 protein: CASSIAAGLAGELFF

CDR3 length: 13
J gene: TRBJ2-3
V gene: TRBV29-1
CDR3 protein: CSVDSGKTDTQYF

CDR3 length: 13
J gene: TRBJ2-1
V gene: TRBV3-1
CDR3 protein: CASSQGRSREQFF

CDR3 length: 13
J gene: TRBJ1-2
V gene: TRBV6-5
CDR3 protein: CASSYSRVGAYTF

CDR3 length: 14
J gene: TRBJ1-5
V gene: TRBV6-1
CDR3 protein: CTSHGGRVPQPQHF

CDR3 length: 16
J gene: TRBJ2-3
V gene: TRBV18
CDR3 protein: CASSPPGASRTDTQYF

CDR3 length: 12
J gene: TRBJ2-7
V gene: TRBV18
CDR3 protein: CASSLQRDEQYF

CDR3 length: 14
J gene: TRBJ1-2
V gene: TRBV6-5
CDR3 protein: CASSYFSTGGGYTF

CDR3 length: 12
J gene: TRBJ2-2
V gene: TRBV20-1
CDR3 protein: CSASAWAGELFF

CDR3 length: 16
J gene: TRBJ2-5
V gene: TRBV20-1
CDR3 protein: CSAIRGLAGGQETQYF

CDR3 length: 17
J gene: TRBJ2-1
V gene: TRBV20-1
CDR3 protein: CSARETYNIGSSNEQFF

CDR3 length: 15
J gene: TRBJ2-7
V gene: TRBV20-1
CDR3 protein: CSAKPGLAGSYEQYF

CDR3 length: 16
J gene: TRBJ2-2
V gene: TRBV6-1
CDR3 protein: CASRGYASEYTGELFF

CDR3 length: 18
J gene: TRBJ1-1
V gene: TRBV28
CDR3 protein: CASSGREGSLLRATEAFF

CDR3 length: 12
J gene: TRBJ2-2
V gene: TRBV12-3/TRBV12-4
CDR3 protein: CASGPHTGELFF

CDR3 length: 15
J gene: TRBJ2-1
V gene: TRBV6-1
CDR3 protein: CASQGSSGAYNEQFF

CDR3 length: 18
J gene: TRBJ2-7
V gene: TRBV7-3
CDR3 protein: CASSPRPGDRGPLGEQYF

CDR3 length: 15
J gene: TRBJ2-7
V gene: TRBV12-3/TRBV12-4
CDR3 protein: CASRGGPMLNYEQYF

CDR3 length: 8
J gene: TRBJ2-3
V gene: TRBV20-1
CDR3 protein: CSALPQYF

CDR3 length: 16
J gene: TRBJ2-1
V gene: TRBV6-1
CDR3 protein: CASSYGLLPGRREQFF

CDR3 length: 15
J gene: TRBJ2-1
V gene: TRBV11-2
CDR3 protein: CASSLGYRDADEQFF

CDR3 length: 17
J gene: TRBJ2-1
V gene: TRBV15
CDR3 protein: CATSRSQGTGLYNEQFF

CDR3 length: 19
J gene: TRBJ2-7
V gene: TRBV11-3
CDR3 protein: CASSLAGGVAGAPSYEQYF

CDR3 length: 13
J gene: TRBJ1-2
V gene: TRBV7-2
CDR3 protein: CASSFVGNYGYTF

CDR3 length: 14
J gene: TRBJ2-7
V gene: TRBV12-3/TRBV12-4
CDR3 protein: CASSLSRRLNEQYF

CDR3 length: 15
J gene: TRBJ2-7
V gene: TRBV20-1
CDR3 protein: CSARGRWRTGVEQYF

CDR3 length: 12
J gene: TRBJ2-7
V gene: TRBV28
CDR3 protein: CASSSDGYEQYF

CDR3 length: 15
J gene: TRBJ2-2
V gene: TRBV4-2
CDR3 protein: CASSQETANTGELFF

CDR3 length: 17
J gene: TRBJ1-2
V gene: TRBV5-1
CDR3 protein: CASSLSTGTGATYGYTF

CDR3 length: 18
J gene: TRBJ2-2
V gene: TRBV7-9
CDR3 protein: CASSARGVQGLVTGELFF

CDR3 length: 15
J gene: TRBJ2-1
V gene: TRBV7-3
CDR3 protein: CASSPAWGAYNEQFF

CDR3 length: 15
J gene: TRBJ2-1
V gene: TRBV19
CDR3 protein: CASVTSGRGTNEQFF

CDR3 length: 12
J gene: TRBJ2-7
V gene: TRBV18
CDR3 protein: CASSPYRGEQYF

CDR3 length: 19
J gene: TRBJ2-2
V gene: TRBV11-3
CDR3 protein: CASSSGQGAYGSNTGELFF

CDR3 length: 19
J gene: TRBJ1-1
V gene: TRBV12-3/TRBV12-4
CDR3 protein: CASSRPGQGDARLNTEAFF

CDR3 length: 13
J gene: TRBJ2-5
V gene: TRBV10-3
CDR3 protein: CAISGDNKETQYF

CDR3 length: 14
J gene: TRBJ2-7
V gene: TRBV9
CDR3 protein: CASSVGGPSYEQYF

CDR3 length: 15
J gene: TRBJ1-1
V gene: TRBV18
CDR3 protein: CASSPGTTLNTEAFF

CDR3 length: 16
J gene: TRBJ2-1
V gene: TRBV7-9
CDR3 protein: CASSLQGSGRANEQFF

CDR3 length: 18
J gene: TRBJ2-2
V gene: TRBV20-1
CDR3 protein: CSARDPTSGRAGGGELFF

CDR3 length: 12
J gene: TRBJ2-7
V gene: TRBV28
CDR3 protein: CASSDITYEQYF

CDR3 length: 21
J gene: TRBJ2-3
V gene: TRBV7-6
CDR3 protein: CASSPRPRFRPGRTSTDTQYF

CDR3 length: 15
J gene: TRBJ2-3
V gene: TRBV7-9
CDR3 protein: CASTRGTSGIHTQYF

CDR3 length: 18
J gene: TRBJ1-5
V gene: TRBV30
CDR3 protein: CAWSPPPLGLGRSQPQHF

CDR3 length: 14
J gene: TRBJ2-7
V gene: TRBV27
CDR3 protein: CASSFGGGYYEQYF